Each of the 14 T cell receptor beta chains below was sequenced from the same sample in a study of T cell repertoires in cytomegalovirus infection. TCRdb fed the reads into MiXCR, producing one record per CDR3 protein. This table holds about half a million distinct CDR3 sequences, 33% found once. Their antigen targets remain unknown. The specimen comprised cultured PBMCs, sampled from culture after CMV antigen stimulation. Receptor source: a human donor in good health (CMV status not recorded). Some clones in this sample may be carry-over from other donors' samples.

The table lists this clonotype with a few counts. The CDR3 is CASSESGNTEAFF. For the CDR3, the DNA is TGTGCCAGCAGTGAGTCAGGGAACACTGAAGCTTTCTTT. V usage is TRBV6-4 and J usage is TRBJ1-1; D is ambiguous. CDR3 size: 13 residues. V was shortened by 3 bases and J by 1 base, with 6 bases between the two germline ends. Germline V gives CDR1 MRHNA, CDR2 SNTAGT.

This clonotype was seen ten or more times. The chain employs TRBV7-2 and TRBJ1-2; D is unclear. The germline CDR1 and CDR2 sequences are SGHTA and FQGNSA. This CDR3 has 13 amino acids. With 5 bases removed from V and 3 bases from J, the gap between germline ends came to 10 bases. The CDR3 protein is CASSPDGDYGYTF. Written as DNA, the CDR3 is TGTGCCAGCAGCCCCGACGGAGACTATGGCTACACCTTC.

In its sample, this clonotype was seen a few times. V is TRBV7-9 and J is TRBJ1-2; D remains unclear. Trimming cost V 4 bases and J 8 bases, with 14 bases left between them. CDR1 is SEHNR and CDR2 is FQNEAQ in the germline V gene (reference sequence). The CDR3 consists of 13 residues. The CDR3 loop is CASSSNVVLGYTF. For the CDR3, the DNA is TGTGCCAGCAGCTCCAACGTAGTGCTGGGCTACACCTTC.

This clonotype was counted only a few times. The chain links TRBV11-2 to TRBJ2-2; either TRBD1 or TRBD2 may supply D (5 bases each). Germline V gene lookup returns CDR1 SGHAT and CDR2 FQNNGV. The CDR3 has 12 amino acids. Deletions cut 3 bases from V and 7 bases from J, with 6 bases between. In DNA, the CDR3 is TGTGCCAGCAGCTTGAGGGGCGGGGAGCTGTTTTTT. This sequence encodes CASSLRGGELFF.

The chain is built from TRBV19 and TRBJ2-5; TRBD1 aligns across 8 bases. The CDR3 is 13 amino acids. Germline CDR1 LNHDA, CDR2 SQIVND (reference sequence). Germline trimming cut 4 bases from V and 4 bases from J; bases unmatched to any gene: 2. CDR3 loop: CASSTQGAETQYF. In DNA form, the CDR3 reads TGTGCCAGTAGTACCCAGGGGGCAGAGACCCAGTACTTC.

In regard to this clonotype: The junction departs from the called germline gene at one end, perhaps through a read error. V usage is TRBV5-3 and J usage is TRBJ2-1; 9 bases align to TRBD2. TRBV5-3 qualifies as an ORF whose function is uncertain. CDR3 length equals 16 residues. This CDR3 reads CASSLGGAGGLNEQFF. The CDR3 DNA follows: TGTGCCAGCAGCTTGGGGGGCGCGGGAGGGCTCAATGAGCAGTTCTTC.

The chain has TRBV18 and TRBJ2-5, with D perhaps TRBD1 or TRBD2 (5 bases each). This CDR3 spans 17 amino acids. From germline, CDR1 is KGHSH and CDR2 LQKENI. V lost 3 bases, J lost 5 bases, and 22 bases lay in between. CDR3 region: CASSPFRIDRRGETQYF. CDR3 bases: TGTGCCAGCTCACCCTTCCGTATTGACAGACGAGGGGAGACCCAGTACTTC. The full variable domain, in which reference TRBV18 and TRBJ2-5 provide the parts outside the CDR3, is NAGVMQNPRHLVRRRGQEARLRCSPMKGHSHVYWYRQLPEEGLKFMVYLQKENIIDESGMPKERFSAEFPKEGPSILRIQQVVRGDSAAYFCASSPFRIDRRGETQYFGPGTRLLVL.

The chain uses TRBV4-3 and TRBJ2-1; D may be TRBD1 (5 bases). V lost 4 bases and J 8 bases, leaving 21 bases between the germline ends. The CDR3 is made up of 16 amino acids. Germline assignment: CDR1 LGHNA and CDR2 YSLEER. CDR3 in DNA: TGCGCCAGCAGCCCATCCGCCTGGGGCCTTAATTATGAGCAGTTCTTC. It encodes CASSPSAWGLNYEQFF.

This clonotype was seen many times. The chain links TRBV7-2 to TRBJ2-3, with 10 nucleotides matching TRBD2. Germline values: CDR1 SGHTA, CDR2 FQGNSA. The CDR3 is 18 amino acids. Trimming removed 5 bases from V and 5 bases from J; junction bases left unmatched: 16. CDR3 sequence (DNA): TGTGCCAGCAGCCCCGGACTAGCGGAGGGGGGGCGTGGAGATACGCAGTATTTT. Its translation is CASSPGLAEGGRGDTQYF. Using reference TRBV7-2 and TRBJ2-3 for the parts outside the CDR3, the full variable domain is GAGVSQSPSNKVTEKGKDVELRCDPISGHTALYWYRQSLGQGLEFLIYFQGNSAPDKSGLPSDRFSAERTGGSVSTLTIQRTQQEDSAVYLCASSPGLAEGGRGDTQYFGPGTRLTVL.

This clonotype was recorded a few times. The chain couples TRBV7-2 to TRBJ1-1; D remains unclear. Germline CDR1 and CDR2: SGHTA and FQGNSA. The CDR3 contains 13 residues. The germline V and J ends were trimmed by 5 bases and 6 bases, with 13 bases remaining between them. CDR3 sequence reads: CASSLQSNPEAFF. Here the CDR3 DNA reads TGTGCCAGCAGCCTTCAGAGTAACCCTGAAGCTTTCTTT.

Comment on this clonotype: The junction does not match germline at one end; this may be a read error. The chain uses TRBV5-3 and TRBJ2-2; no definite D call. TRBV5-3 is identified as an open reading frame with a role that is uncertain. The CDR3 has 13 amino acids. The CDR3 is CASSWSSSGELFF. The CDR3 DNA reads as TGTGCCAGCAGCTGGTCTTCGAGCGGGGAGCTGTTTTTT.

The genes are TRBV7-8 and TRBJ2-3, with D possibly matching TRBD2 (6 bases). This CDR3 spans 17 amino acids. Germline-derived CDR1 and CDR2 are SGHVS and FQNEAQ. V lost 0 bases to trimming and J lost 2 bases, with 15 bases between them. The CDR3 loop reads CASSLANLAASTDTQYF. CDR3 bases: TGTGCCAGCAGCTTAGCGAATTTAGCGGCCTCCACAGATACGCAGTATTTT.

V gene TRBV7-8 combines with J gene TRBJ1-3; D is perhaps TRBD1 (6 bases). CDR3 size: 15 residues. With 1 base removed from V and 3 bases from J, the gap between germline ends came to 10 bases. Germline CDR1 is SGHVS and CDR2 is FQNEAQ. CDR3 residues: CASSLGRGGGNTIYF. The CDR3, as DNA: TGTGCCAGCAGCTTAGGCAGGGGAGGTGGAAACACCATATATTTT.

This clonotype was detected ten times or more. The chain couples TRBV7-2 to TRBJ2-1; TRBD2 matches at 13 bases. The germline CDR1 and CDR2 sequences are SGHTA and FQGNSA. The CDR3 length is 15 residues. J gave up 7 bases and V 5 bases, and 5 bases lay outside the gene matches. CDR3 DNA sequence: TGTGCCAGCAGCGTCGGGACTAGCGGGAATAATGAGCAGTTCTTC. It translates to CASSVGTSGNNEQFF.